This is a list of T cell receptor beta chains from one sample in a study of beta chain features in type 1 diabetes. The protocol was immunoSEQ multiplex PCR, while the TCRdb copy is restricted to in-frame clones and leaves out a portion. This sample yields 350,000 to 400,000 clones, of which roughly 12% are seen a single time; around 0.0099% belongs to the top ten. Sequencing used naive CD4+ T cells from blood. The receptors originated from a young woman with type 1 diabetes. CDR3s include the opening cysteine and the closing phenylalanine or tryptophan. The order of the fields is V gene, clone size, D gene, J gene, CDR3 protein, CDR3 DNA. D genes are given only for firm matches. Size tells how often a clone was seen (once, few, many) or the class of an expanded clone, and some rows leave it out.

V: TRBV2
size: -
D: TRBD1
J: TRBJ2-7
CDR3: CASRLTGDNEQYF
DNA: TGTGCCAGCAGGCTGACAGGGGATAACGAGCAGTACTTC

V: TRBV5-4
size: few
D: TRBD1
J: TRBJ1-5
CDR3: CASSPTGGQPQHF
DNA: TGTGCCAGCAGCCCTACAGGGGGTCAGCCCCAGCATTTT

V: TRBV28
size: few
D: TRBD1
J: TRBJ1-1
CDR3: CASSTSGQPNTEAFF
DNA: TGTGCCAGCAGCACGTCGGGACAGCCGAACACTGAAGCTTTCTTT

V: TRBV15
size: -
D: -
J: TRBJ2-7
CDR3: CATSRDFSGEQYF
DNA: TGTGCCACCAGCAGAGATTTTTCCGGGGAGCAGTACTTC

V: TRBV10-3
size: few
D: -
J: TRBJ2-3
CDR3: CAISAAQASTDTQYF
DNA: TGTGCCATCAGTGCGGCCCAGGCTAGCACAGATACGCAGTATTTT

V: TRBV2
size: -
D: TRBD2
J: TRBJ2-2
CDR3: CARTREGPNTGELFF
DNA: TGTGCCAGGACCAGGGAGGGCCCGAACACCGGGGAGCTGTTTTTT

V: TRBV5-4
size: few
D: -
J: TRBJ2-3
CDR3: CASSLSGTDTQYF
DNA: TGTGCCAGCAGCTTGAGCGGCACAGATACGCAGTATTTT

V: TRBV4-3
size: few
D: -
J: TRBJ2-1
CDR3: CASSQVAGMQFF
DNA: TGCGCCAGCAGCCAAGTTGCAGGGATGCAGTTCTTC

V: TRBV9
size: -
D: -
J: TRBJ2-3
CDR3: CASSFIVADTQYF
DNA: TGTGCCAGCAGCTTTATAGTCGCAGATACGCAGTATTTT

V: TRBV5-4
size: -
D: TRBD2
J: TRBJ2-1
CDR3: CASSYLLQAGGLRAYNEQFF
DNA: TGTGCCAGCAGCTATCTATTGCAAGCGGGAGGCCTCCGCGCCTACAATGAGCAGTTCTTC

V: TRBV7-9
size: few
D: -
J: TRBJ2-2
CDR3: CASSFSRNTGELFF
DNA: TGTGCCAGCAGCTTTTCGCGGAACACCGGGGAGCTGTTTTTT

V: TRBV7-9
size: -
D: -
J: TRBJ1-5
CDR3: CASSTLGLDQPQHF
DNA: TGTGCCAGCAGCACCTTGGGGCTTGATCAGCCCCAGCATTTT

V: TRBV25-1
size: -
D: -
J: TRBJ1-2
CDR3: CASSEWDKLYGYTF
DNA: TGTGCCAGCAGTGAATGGGACAAACTCTATGGCTACACCTTC

V: TRBV4-1
size: -
D: TRBD2
J: TRBJ2-7
CDR3: CASSQGVGNGRGEQYF
DNA: TGCGCCAGCAGCCAAGGGGTGGGGAACGGGAGGGGCGAGCAGTACTTC

V: TRBV10-3
size: few
D: -
J: TRBJ2-1
CDR3: CAISESAGFNEQFF
DNA: TGTGCCATCAGTGAGTCGGCGGGGTTCAATGAGCAGTTCTTC

V: TRBV9
size: few
D: TRBD2
J: TRBJ2-3
CDR3: CASSNSGGSTDTQYF
DNA: TGTGCCAGCAGCAATAGCGGGGGGAGCACAGATACGCAGTATTTT

V: TRBV19
size: -
D: TRBD2
J: TRBJ2-7
CDR3: CASSTPGRFYEQYF
DNA: TGTGCCAGTAGTACCCCCGGGAGGTTTTACGAGCAGTACTTC

V: TRBV7-2
size: -
D: TRBD1
J: TRBJ2-7
CDR3: CASSPRWGTGDREQYF
DNA: TGTGCCAGCAGCCCTAGGTGGGGGACAGGGGATCGCGAGCAGTACTTC

V: TRBV7-8
size: few
D: -
J: TRBJ2-3
CDR3: CASSLQSADTQYF
DNA: TGTGCCAGCAGCTTACAGAGCGCAGATACGCAGTATTTT

V: TRBV7-8
size: -
D: -
J: TRBJ1-5
CDR3: CASSGTGTVGQPQHF
DNA: TGTGCCAGCAGCGGAACAGGAACGGTTGGGCAGCCCCAGCATTTT

V: TRBV5-4
size: few
D: -
J: TRBJ1-2
CDR3: CASSGGGRYNGYTF
DNA: TGTGCCAGCAGCGGGGGAGGGAGATATAATGGCTACACCTTC

V: TRBV19
size: -
D: -
J: TRBJ1-1
CDR3: CASSTTRRLHRATEAFF
DNA: TGTGCCAGTAGCACCACCCGGAGGTTACACAGGGCCACTGAAGCTTTCTTT

V: TRBV28
size: few
D: TRBD1
J: TRBJ2-7
CDR3: CASSLDRAYEQYF
DNA: TGTGCCAGCAGCCTCGACAGGGCCTACGAGCAGTACTTC

V: TRBV5-1
size: -
D: -
J: TRBJ2-5
CDR3: CASSTQMAGRQETQYF
DNA: TGCGCCAGCAGCACACAGATGGCAGGGCGGCAAGAGACCCAGTACTTC

V: TRBV7-3
size: few
D: TRBD2
J: TRBJ2-5
CDR3: CASRKTGGQETQYF
DNA: TGTGCCAGCAGGAAAACGGGAGGCCAAGAGACCCAGTACTTC

V: TRBV28
size: few
D: TRBD1
J: TRBJ2-3
CDR3: CASSYRGYTQYF
DNA: TGTGCCAGCAGTTACAGGGGATATACGCAGTATTTT

V: TRBV7-9
size: -
D: TRBD1
J: TRBJ1-4
CDR3: CASSFPDRGEKLFF
DNA: TGTGCCAGCAGCTTCCCGGACAGGGGAGAGAAACTGTTTTTT

V: TRBV29-1
size: few
D: -
J: TRBJ2-1
CDR3: CSVDDTPIEFF
DNA: TGCAGCGTTGACGACACCCCGATAGAGTTCTTC

V: TRBV19
size: few
D: -
J: TRBJ2-3
CDR3: CASSTGTKTDTQYF
DNA: TGTGCCAGTAGTACCGGGACAAAGACAGATACGCAGTATTTT

V: TRBV7-2
size: few
D: TRBD1
J: TRBJ2-4
CDR3: CASSFVVGQSGDIQYF
DNA: TGTGCCAGCAGCTTCGTTGTGGGACAGTCTGGGGACATTCAGTACTTC

V: TRBV29-1
size: few
D: TRBD1
J: TRBJ1-2
CDR3: CSVEDRGTSNYGYTF
DNA: TGCAGCGTTGAGGACAGGGGTACTAGTAACTATGGCTACACCTTC

V: TRBV6-6
size: few
D: -
J: TRBJ2-3
CDR3: CASNTFRISTDTQYF
DNA: TGTGCCAGCAATACCTTCAGGATTAGCACAGATACGCAGTATTTT

V: TRBV7-7
size: -
D: -
J: TRBJ2-7
CDR3: CASSLSDSGSYEQYF
DNA: TGTGCTAGCAGCTTAAGCGACTCGGGCTCCTACGAGCAGTACTTC

V: TRBV30
size: few
D: TRBD2
J: TRBJ2-1
CDR3: CAWGAGGGRFNEQFF
DNA: TGTGCCTGGGGGGCCGGCGGCGGGAGATTCAATGAGCAGTTCTTC

V: TRBV5-6
size: -
D: TRBD1
J: TRBJ1-2
CDR3: CASSPGQVNYGYTF
DNA: TGTGCCAGCAGCCCCGGACAGGTTAACTATGGCTACACCTTC

V: TRBV7-2
size: -
D: -
J: TRBJ1-1
CDR3: CASSLHAGSTEAFF
DNA: TGTGCCAGCAGCCTCCACGCGGGGAGCACTGAAGCTTTCTTT

V: TRBV28
size: few
D: -
J: TRBJ2-1
CDR3: CASSFYGEQFF
DNA: TGTGCCAGCAGTTTTTACGGTGAGCAGTTCTTC

V: TRBV7-2
size: -
D: -
J: TRBJ2-1
CDR3: CASSPGTIQNEQFF
DNA: TGTGCCAGCAGCCCTGGGACAATCCAGAATGAGCAGTTCTTC

V: TRBV15
size: -
D: TRBD1
J: TRBJ2-7
CDR3: CATSRQDFVRDRGYEQYF
DNA: TGTGCCACCAGCAGGCAAGATTTCGTTCGGGACAGGGGCTACGAGCAGTACTTC

V: TRBV18
size: few
D: TRBD2
J: TRBJ2-1
CDR3: CASSLGLAVGNEQFF
DNA: TGTGCCAGCTCACTGGGACTAGCCGTCGGAAATGAGCAGTTCTTC

V: TRBV2
size: -
D: -
J: TRBJ2-4
CDR3: CASRAQDIQYF
DNA: TGTGCCAGCAGGGCTCAGGACATTCAGTACTTC

V: TRBV7-2
size: few
D: -
J: TRBJ2-5
CDR3: CASSNPGTHQETQYF
DNA: TGTGCCAGCAGCAACCCCGGGACTCACCAAGAGACCCAGTACTTC

V: TRBV2
size: few
D: -
J: TRBJ2-7
CDR3: CASRTQTWDTTTYEQYF
DNA: TGTGCCAGCAGGACCCAAACCTGGGACACAACGACCTACGAGCAGTACTTC

V: TRBV10-3
size: few
D: -
J: TRBJ2-2
CDR3: CAIGGLYTGELFF
DNA: TGTGCCATCGGAGGGCTATACACCGGGGAGCTGTTTTTT

V: TRBV7-2
size: few
D: TRBD2
J: TRBJ2-5
CDR3: CASSRKTGLAERATQYF
DNA: TGTGCCAGCAGCCGGAAGACGGGACTAGCGGAGAGGGCCACCCAGTACTTC

V: TRBV13
size: few
D: -
J: TRBJ2-5
CDR3: CASSFGPSRGTQETQYF
DNA: TGTGCCAGCAGCTTCGGCCCCTCCCGAGGAACCCAAGAGACCCAGTACTTC

V: TRBV7-2
size: -
D: -
J: TRBJ1-1
CDR3: CASSGKGPNTEAFF
DNA: TGTGCCAGCAGTGGGAAGGGGCCGAACACTGAAGCTTTCTTT

V: TRBV28
size: few
D: -
J: TRBJ2-7
CDR3: CASSLAPPGNSYEQYF
DNA: TGTGCCAGCAGTTTAGCTCCGCCGGGTAACTCCTACGAGCAGTACTTC

V: TRBV9
size: few
D: -
J: TRBJ2-5
CDR3: CASSAKPQVETQYF
DNA: TGTGCCAGCAGCGCCAAACCACAGGTTGAGACCCAGTACTTC